One and the same sample provided the 15 T cell receptor beta chains below, sequenced in a study of blood T cell repertoires in COVID-19. Clones were sequenced by immunoSEQ multiplex PCR, and TCRdb holds only the in-frame ones, with some missing. The table lists about 77,000 clones, approximately 89% of them singletons. Sample: peripheral blood. All receptors derive from a woman of 80 years or more with acute or convalescent COVID-19.

As regards this clone: The same CDR3 also results from other DNA sequences found in this sample. The chain couples TRBV19 to TRBJ2-1, with TRBD2 identical over 8 bases. The V gene end was trimmed by 2 bases and the J gene end by 9 bases; junction bases not matched to a gene: 0. This CDR3 has 12 amino acids. Germline V gene data show CDR1 as LNHDA and CDR2 as SQIVND (reference sequence). Written as DNA, the CDR3 is TGTGCCAGTAGTATACGGGGGGGTGAGCAGTTCTTC. This codes for CASSIRGGEQFF.

The chain uses TRBV12-3 or TRBV12-4 and TRBJ1-2; the D gene is possibly TRBD1 (6 bases). Trimming pared 5 bases from V and 4 bases from J, leaving 11 bases between. This CDR3 has 13 residues. CDR3 in amino acids: CASSHGTFYGYTF. The CDR3 DNA follows: TGTGCCAGCAGTCACGGGACATTCTATGGCTACACCTTC.

This chain connects TRBV7-9 to TRBJ2-3; D might be TRBD1 (6 bases). This CDR3 region has 16 residues. V was shortened by 1 base and J by 4 bases, with 15 bases between the two germline ends. Germline V CDR1 and CDR2: SEHNR, FQNEAQ (reference sequence). This chain's CDR3 is CASSLGGQTSADTQYF. The CDR3 coding sequence is TGTGCCAGCAGCTTAGGGGGGCAGACCAGCGCAGATACGCAGTATTTT.

This sequence joins TRBV2 and TRBJ2-1; the D is unclear. Germline loops: CDR1 SNHLY, CDR2 FYNNEI. Trimming removed 3 bases from V and 4 bases from J, with 10 bases in between. This CDR3 has 14 residues. CDR3 sequence: CASSDIQIYNEQFF. The CDR3 DNA follows: TGTGCCAGCAGTGACATACAGATTTACAATGAGCAGTTCTTC.

This clone has only one observation. V and J are TRBV7-6 and TRBJ2-5; D might be TRBD1 (6 bases). V was shortened by 5 bases and J by 2 bases, with 9 bases between the two germline ends. Germline lookup yields CDR1 SGHVS and CDR2 FNYEAQ. The CDR3 consists of 13 residues. CDR3 sequence reads: CASSDRSQETQYF. CDR3 in DNA: TGTGCCAGCAGCGACAGGAGTCAAGAGACCCAGTACTTC.

The chain recombines TRBV19 with TRBJ1-1; D is unresolved. CDR1 is LNHDA, CDR2 SQIVND, per germline (reference sequence). V was shortened by 3 bases and J by 0 bases, with 11 bases between the two germline ends. The CDR3 consists of 15 residues. In DNA, the CDR3 is TGTGCCAGTAGTATGCCTCTGCGGTTGAACACTGAAGCTTTCTTT. Translation: CASSMPLRLNTEAFF.

V is TRBV5-1 and J is TRBJ1-1, with 7 bases fitting TRBD1. Germline V gives CDR1 SGHRS, CDR2 YFSETQ. This CDR3 region has 15 residues. J lost 1 base, V lost 3 bases, and 6 bases had no gene match. The CDR3 here is CASSSPRTGNTEAFF. The CDR3 bases are TGCGCCAGCAGCTCCCCCCGGACAGGGAACACTGAAGCTTTCTTT.

J is TRBJ2-1 and V is TRBV6-4; 7 nucleotides match TRBD2. The germline gives CDR1 MRHNA, CDR2 SNTAGT. The CDR3 is 15 residues long. V shed 8 bases and J 8 bases; nucleotides not matched to a gene: 15. In nucleotides, the CDR3 is TGTGCCAGCTCCGCCGACGTGGGGGGGGTGGATGAGCAGTTCTTC. It specifies CASSADVGGVDEQFF.

This chain joins TRBV5-1 and TRBJ2-7; possible D gene TRBD1, 5 bases. CDR3 size: 13 residues. Germline loops: CDR1 SGHRS, CDR2 YFSETQ. V lost 5 bases and J lost 2, with 11 bases in between. CDR3 in DNA: TGCGCCAGCAGGGGCCAACAGGCCTACGAGCAGTACTTC. Translating it yields CASRGQQAYEQYF.

CDR3 amino acids: CASSLPPGTGGNEQFF. In DNA, the CDR3 is TGTGCCAGCAGCTTACCCCCCGGGACAGGGGGTAATGAGCAGTTCTTC. J is TRBJ2-1 and V is TRBV7-9, with TRBD1 matching 11 bases. This CDR3 is built from 16 residues. Germline V gives CDR1 SEHNR, CDR2 FQNEAQ (reference sequence). V lost 2 bases, J lost 7 bases, and 7 bases stayed unmatched.

This clone was counted a few times. The J gene is TRBJ1-4, the V gene TRBV5-1; TRBD1 is a possible D gene (6 bases). The CDR3 totals 15 residues. Germline values: CDR1 SGHRS, CDR2 YFSETQ. V lost 2 bases, J lost 0 bases, and 8 bases lay in between. In nucleotides, the CDR3 is TGCGCCAGCAGCTTACAGGGTGCAACTAATGAAAAACTGTTTTTT. Translation: CASSLQGATNEKLFF.

The chain combines TRBV10-2 with TRBJ1-1; D uncertain. The germline gives CDR1 WSHSY, CDR2 SAAADI. Trimming shortened V by 6 bases and J by 10 bases, and 12 bases separated the two germline ends. This CDR3 has 11 amino acids. The CDR3 here is CASRGESVAFF. The CDR3 DNA reads as TGCGCCAGCAGGGGAGAGTCCGTAGCTTTCTTT.

The rearrangement uses TRBV5-1 and TRBJ1-6, with TRBD1 matching 9 bases. J lost 14 bases, V lost 3 bases, and 6 bases had no gene match. CDR1 is SGHRS and CDR2 is YFSETQ in the germline V gene. The CDR3 contains 13 residues. The DNA of the CDR3 is TGCGCCAGCAGCTCGGGACAGGGTATGGCCCTCCACTTT. It is translated as CASSSGQGMALHF.

V gene TRBV29-1 combines with J gene TRBJ2-1, with 11 bases that match TRBD1. The CDR3 has 13 amino acids. Germline V gives CDR1 SQVTM, CDR2 ANQGSEA. V was clipped by 8 bases and J by 5 bases; unmatched bases: 5. CDR3 sequence reads: CSLWTGGHNEQFF. The CDR3 nucleotides read TGCAGCCTTTGGACAGGGGGCCACAATGAGCAGTTCTTC.

The chain recombines TRBV7-9 with TRBJ1-1; D is perhaps TRBD1 (6 bases). V lost 5 bases and J lost 1, with 14 bases in between. The germline CDR1 and CDR2 sequences are SEHNR and FQNEAQ (reference sequence). The CDR3 covers 15 residues. CDR3 region: CASSQGSGRNTEAFF. Written as DNA, the CDR3 is TGTGCCAGCAGCCAGGGGTCAGGAAGGAACACTGAAGCTTTCTTT.